One sample yielded the 11 T cell receptor beta chains listed below, sequenced in a study of T cells in Graves' hyperthyroidism and ophthalmopathy (dated by TCRdb to about 2019). Preparation of the library involved multiplex PCR. Sequencing was performed on an Illumina HiSeq 2000. TCR beta CDR3 regions were amplified from RNA transcripts. The TCR CDR3 was subjected to a first round of RT-PCR using the HTBI primer set and the Qiagen OneStep RT-PCR kit. TCRdb handled the public reads itself, with Q25 trimming in fastp and clone calling in MiXCR, and kept productive beta chains. CDR3 protein duplicates are merged, each entry listing the most common genes and DNA. The table for this sample lists hundreds of thousands of distinct CDR3 sequences; approximately 15% of them were counted only once. Almost 35% of the sample is taken by the ten largest. The specimen was blood. The origin of the receptors is a woman aged 40 to 49 with Graves' ophthalmopathy.

About this clonotype itself: The germline gene is not matched at one end of the junction; a read error may be the cause. The V gene is TRBV3-1, the J gene TRBJ2-5; D perhaps matches TRBD2 (5 bases). Looked up from germline, CDR1 is LGHDT and CDR2 is YNNKEL (reference sequence). The CDR3 is made up of 15 amino acids. The CDR3 region is CASSRTGSRVETQYF. CDR3 sequence (DNA): TGTGCCAGCAGTCGGACGGGATCTCGTGTAGAGACCCAATACTTC.

This clonotype came up many times. This chain joins TRBV28 and TRBJ1-3; TRBD1 agrees at 11 bases. Germline CDR1 reads MDHEN; CDR2 reads SYDVKM. J gave up 10 bases and V 3 bases, and 2 bases lay outside the gene matches. CDR3 length: 13 amino acids. The CDR3 coding sequence is TGTGCCAGCAGTTTGGGACAGGGGGTGACCATATATTTT. It yields the protein CASSLGQGVTIYF.

In this sample, this clonotype turned up many times. The gene calls are TRBV3-1 and TRBJ2-7, with a weak D call TRBD2 (5 bases). V lost 0 bases, J lost 7 bases, and 10 bases lay in between. The CDR3 loop spans 13 amino acids. The germline CDR1 and CDR2 sequences are LGHDT and YNNKEL (reference sequence). CDR3 residues: CASSQDRPGEQYF. CDR3 nucleotides: TGTGCCAGCAGCCAAGATCGTCCGGGGGAGCAGTACTTC.

The genes are TRBV12-3 or TRBV12-4 and TRBJ2-7; 8 nucleotides align to TRBD2. V trimming: 5 bases; J trimming: 0 bases; junction bases outside the gene matches: 6. This CDR3 is 15 amino acids long. CDR3 protein: CASSPNSGVSYEQYF. The CDR3 bases are TGTGCCAGCAGTCCAAATAGCGGGGTCTCCTACGAGCAGTACTTC.

CDR3 region: CASRLAGTDTQYF. In DNA, the CDR3 is TGTGCCAGCCGATTAGCGGGGACAGATACGCAGTATTTT. The gene calls are TRBV12-3 or TRBV12-4 and TRBJ2-3; 8 bases map to TRBD2. The ends lost 8 bases at V and 3 bases at J; junction bases unmatched: 4. The CDR3 covers 13 residues.

This clonotype was recorded at least ten times. The V gene is TRBV6-1, the J gene TRBJ1-1; D is ambiguous. Germline values: CDR1 MNHNS, CDR2 SASEGT. This CDR3 is built from 17 residues. Trimming took off 0 bases at V and 0 bases at J, with 14 bases between the two ends. CDR3 DNA sequence: TGTGCCAGCAGTGAAGCGCGTGGTTCCGGCCTGAACACTGAAGCTTTCTTT. It is translated as CASSEARGSGLNTEAFF.

This clonotype appeared a few times. The rearrangement uses TRBV16 and TRBJ1-1; D is unresolved. The CDR3 is 15 amino acids. The germline V gene encodes CDR1 KGHSY and CDR2 FQNENV. Trimming pared 0 bases from V and 1 base from J, leaving 9 bases between. The CDR3 is CASSQSPGPNTEAFF. The CDR3 DNA reads TGTGCCAGCAGCCAATCACCAGGACCGAACACTGAAGCTTTCTTT.

The CDR3 DNA reads as TGTGCCAGCAGTTACCGGGACAGGGGTGGTGGCTACACCTTC. Protein product: CASSYRDRGGGYTF. The chain has TRBV27 and TRBJ1-2; TRBD1 aligns across 10 bases. The CDR3 has 14 residues. J lost 7 bases, V lost 4 bases, and 6 bases had no gene match. CDR1 is MNHEY and CDR2 is SMNVEV in the germline V gene (reference sequence).

This clonotype was recorded at least ten times. Here the CDR3 DNA reads TGTGCCAGCAGCTTATTAGAAGTTAACAATGAGCAGTTCTTC. This gives the protein CASSLLEVNNEQFF. The chain employs TRBV7-8 and TRBJ2-1; D gene ambiguous. Germline CDR1 and CDR2: SGHVS and FQNEAQ. The CDR3 runs 14 residues. V lost 2 bases to trimming and J lost 5 bases, with 10 bases between them.

This chain links TRBV3-1 with TRBJ2-1; tentative D call: TRBD1 (6 bases). Germline V gene sequence: CDR1 LGHDT, CDR2 YNNKEL (reference sequence). Trimming cost V 1 base and J 4 bases, with 11 bases left between them. The CDR3 runs to 15 residues. In DNA form, the CDR3 reads TGTGCCAGCAGCCAAGGTCCCGGGACATACAATGAGCAGTTCTTC. Translating it yields CASSQGPGTYNEQFF.

The chain employs TRBV7-9 and TRBJ1-1; unclear D gene. The length of the CDR3 is 12 residues. With 5 bases removed from V and 3 bases from J, the gap between germline ends came to 7 bases. Germline lookup yields CDR1 SEHNR and CDR2 FQNEAQ (reference sequence). This chain's CDR3 is CASSPPYTEAFF. The CDR3 DNA reads as TGTGCCAGCAGCCCCCCATACACTGAAGCTTTCTTT.